This T cell receptor (beta chain) comes out of a study of blood T cells in healthy people across ages. Findings of the study overall: Age advanced and TCR beta diversity per million T cells fell, roughly linearly. A strong correlation between TCR beta diversity and naive T cell percentage was seen.

It was with a sample-barcoded 5' primer and a J-beta primer mix that a second PCR of roughly 7 to 11 cycles was run. TCRdb redid the calling of the 5' RACE reads with MiXCR, one entry per CDR3 protein. The data show fewer than 2 million distinct CDR3 sequences, roughly two fifths seen once. CDR1 is ENHRY, CDR2 SYGVKD, per germline. This CDR3 has 14 amino acids. Trimming cost V 0 bases and J 4 bases, with 6 bases left between them. Remarks on this clonotype: Its cognate antigen is unknown.

The TCR sequence derives from a human donor in good health. The material sequenced was blood. The V and J genes are TRBV10-3 and TRBJ1-4; D not certain. The CDR3 loop reads CAISESSFNEKLFF. CDR3 DNA: TGTGCCATCAGTGAGTCATCCTTTAATGAAAAACTGTTTTTT.